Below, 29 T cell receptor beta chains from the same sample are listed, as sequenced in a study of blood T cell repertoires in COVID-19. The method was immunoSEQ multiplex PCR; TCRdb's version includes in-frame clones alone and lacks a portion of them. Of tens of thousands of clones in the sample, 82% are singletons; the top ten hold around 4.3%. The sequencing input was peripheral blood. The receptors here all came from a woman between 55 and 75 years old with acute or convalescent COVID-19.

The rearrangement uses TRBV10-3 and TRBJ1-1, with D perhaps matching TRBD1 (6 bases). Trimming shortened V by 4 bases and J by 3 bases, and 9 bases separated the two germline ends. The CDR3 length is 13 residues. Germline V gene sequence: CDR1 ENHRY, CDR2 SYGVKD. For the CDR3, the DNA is TGTGCCATCAGTGCTGGGACACACACTGAAGCTTTCTTT. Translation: CAISAGTHTEAFF.

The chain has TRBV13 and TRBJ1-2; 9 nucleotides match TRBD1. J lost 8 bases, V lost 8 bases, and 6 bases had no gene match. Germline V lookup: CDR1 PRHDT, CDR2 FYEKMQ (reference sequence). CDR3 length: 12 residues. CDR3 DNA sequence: TGTGCCAGCCGCACCGGGACAGGGGGCTACACCTTC. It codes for CASRTGTGGYTF.

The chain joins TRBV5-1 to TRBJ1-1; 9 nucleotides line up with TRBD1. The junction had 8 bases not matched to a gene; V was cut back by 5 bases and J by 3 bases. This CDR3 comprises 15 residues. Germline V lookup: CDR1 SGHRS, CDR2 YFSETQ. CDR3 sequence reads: CASRIGTGIDTEAFF. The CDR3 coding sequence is TGCGCCAGCAGGATCGGGACAGGGATAGACACTGAAGCTTTCTTT.

The CDR3 reads CASSTTGGNNSPLHF. The CDR3 DNA reads TGTGCCAGTAGTACCACGGGGGGGAATAATTCACCCCTCCACTTT. This chain links TRBV19 with TRBJ1-6; TRBD1 might be the D (5 bases). The CDR3 loop spans 15 amino acids. V lost 4 bases and J lost 5, with 12 bases in between. The germline V gene encodes CDR1 LNHDA and CDR2 SQIVND (reference sequence).

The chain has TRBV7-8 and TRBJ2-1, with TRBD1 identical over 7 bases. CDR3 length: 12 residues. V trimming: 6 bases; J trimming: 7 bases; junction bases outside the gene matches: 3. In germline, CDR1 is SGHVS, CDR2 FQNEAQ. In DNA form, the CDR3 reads TGTGCCAGCAGTTGGACAGGTAATGAGCAGTTCTTC. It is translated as CASSWTGNEQFF.

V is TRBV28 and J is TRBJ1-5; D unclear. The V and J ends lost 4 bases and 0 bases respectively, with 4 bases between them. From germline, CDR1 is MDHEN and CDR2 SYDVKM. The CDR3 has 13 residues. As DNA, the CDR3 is TGTGCCAGCAGTTCCTATAGCAATCAGCCCCAGCATTTT. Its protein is CASSSYSNQPQHF.

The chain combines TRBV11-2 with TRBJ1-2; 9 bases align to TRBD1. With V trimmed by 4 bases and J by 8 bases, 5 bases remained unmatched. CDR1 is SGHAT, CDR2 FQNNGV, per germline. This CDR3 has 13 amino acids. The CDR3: CASSSQGAWGYTF. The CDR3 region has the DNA TGTGCCAGCAGCTCACAGGGGGCGTGGGGCTACACCTTC.

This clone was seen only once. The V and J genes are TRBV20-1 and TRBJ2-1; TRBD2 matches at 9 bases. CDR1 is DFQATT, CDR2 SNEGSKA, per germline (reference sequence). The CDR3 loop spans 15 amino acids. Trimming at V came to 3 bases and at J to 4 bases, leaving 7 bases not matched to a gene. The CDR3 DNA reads TGCAGTGCTAGTATAATAGCGGGAGTATACAATGAGCAGTTCTTC. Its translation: CSASIIAGVYNEQFF.

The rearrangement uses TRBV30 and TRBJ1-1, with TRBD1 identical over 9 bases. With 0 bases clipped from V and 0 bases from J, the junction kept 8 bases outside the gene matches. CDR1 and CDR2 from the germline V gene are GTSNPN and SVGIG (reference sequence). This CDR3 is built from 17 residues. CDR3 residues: CAWSVQGAMRVNTEAFF. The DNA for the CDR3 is TGTGCCTGGAGTGTACAGGGGGCAATGAGGGTGAACACTGAAGCTTTCTTT.

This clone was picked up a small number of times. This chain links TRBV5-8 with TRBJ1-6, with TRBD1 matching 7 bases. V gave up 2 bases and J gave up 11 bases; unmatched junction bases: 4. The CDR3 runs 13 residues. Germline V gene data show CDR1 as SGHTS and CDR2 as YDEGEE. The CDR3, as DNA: TGTGCCAGCAGCTTAGTCACAGGGGCACCCCTCCACTTT. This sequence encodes CASSLVTGAPLHF.

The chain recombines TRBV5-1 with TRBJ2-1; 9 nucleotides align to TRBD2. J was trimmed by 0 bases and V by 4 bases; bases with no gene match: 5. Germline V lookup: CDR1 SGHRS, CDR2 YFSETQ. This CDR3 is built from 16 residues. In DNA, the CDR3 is TGCGCCAGCAGCACCACTAGCGGGTTCTCCTACAATGAGCAGTTCTTC. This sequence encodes CASSTTSGFSYNEQFF.

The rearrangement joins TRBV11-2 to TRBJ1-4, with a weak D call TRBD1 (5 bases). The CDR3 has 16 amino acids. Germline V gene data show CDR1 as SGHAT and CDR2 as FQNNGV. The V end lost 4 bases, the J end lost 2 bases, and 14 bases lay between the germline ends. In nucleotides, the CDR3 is TGTGCCAGCAGCTCCGCCTCAGGGTCGACTAATGAAAAACTGTTTTTT. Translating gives CASSSASGSTNEKLFF.

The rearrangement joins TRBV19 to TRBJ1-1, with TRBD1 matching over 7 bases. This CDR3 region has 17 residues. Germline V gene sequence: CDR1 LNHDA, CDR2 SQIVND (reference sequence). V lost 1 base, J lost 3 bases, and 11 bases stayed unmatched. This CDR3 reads CASSIVAEQGRYTEAFF. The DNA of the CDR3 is TGTGCCAGTAGTATAGTAGCAGAACAGGGGAGGTACACTGAAGCTTTCTTT.

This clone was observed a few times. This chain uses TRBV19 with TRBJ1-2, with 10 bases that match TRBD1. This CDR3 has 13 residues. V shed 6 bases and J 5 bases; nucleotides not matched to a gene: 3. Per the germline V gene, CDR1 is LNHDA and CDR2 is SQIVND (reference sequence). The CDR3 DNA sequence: TGTGCCAGTAGAGGACAGGGGGAATATGGCTACACCTTC. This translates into CASRGQGEYGYTF.

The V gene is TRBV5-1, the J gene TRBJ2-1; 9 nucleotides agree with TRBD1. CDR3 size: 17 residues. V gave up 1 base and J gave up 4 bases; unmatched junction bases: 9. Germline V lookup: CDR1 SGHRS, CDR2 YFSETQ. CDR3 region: CASSLTLTGGAYNEQFF. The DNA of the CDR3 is TGCGCCAGCAGCTTGACCCTCACAGGGGGCGCGTACAATGAGCAGTTCTTC.

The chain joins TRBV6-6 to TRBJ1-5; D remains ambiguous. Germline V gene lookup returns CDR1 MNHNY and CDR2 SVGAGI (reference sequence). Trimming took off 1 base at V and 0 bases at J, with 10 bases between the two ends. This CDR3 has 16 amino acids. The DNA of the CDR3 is TGTGCCAGCAGTTACTTTCAGAGGGATAGCAATCAGCCCCAGCATTTT. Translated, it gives CASSYFQRDSNQPQHF.

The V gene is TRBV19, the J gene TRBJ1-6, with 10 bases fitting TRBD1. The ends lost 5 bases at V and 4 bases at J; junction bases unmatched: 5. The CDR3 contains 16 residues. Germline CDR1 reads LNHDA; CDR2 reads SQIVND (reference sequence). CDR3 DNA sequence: TGTGCCAGTAGTCCCGACAGGGGGCTTTATAATTCACCCCTCCACTTT. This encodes CASSPDRGLYNSPLHF.

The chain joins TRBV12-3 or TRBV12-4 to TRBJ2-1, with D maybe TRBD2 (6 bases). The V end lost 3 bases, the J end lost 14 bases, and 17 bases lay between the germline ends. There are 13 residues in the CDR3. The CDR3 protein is CASSLVGTPREFF. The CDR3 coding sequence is TGTGCCAGCAGTTTGGTAGGGACTCCCCGAGAGTTCTTC.

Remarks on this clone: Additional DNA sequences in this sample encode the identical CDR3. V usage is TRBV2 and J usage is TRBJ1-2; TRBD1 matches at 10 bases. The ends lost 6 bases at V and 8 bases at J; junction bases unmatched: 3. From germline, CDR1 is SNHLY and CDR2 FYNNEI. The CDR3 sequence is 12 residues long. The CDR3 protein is CASRTGGGGYTF. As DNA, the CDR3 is TGTGCCAGCAGGACAGGGGGCGGAGGCTACACCTTC.

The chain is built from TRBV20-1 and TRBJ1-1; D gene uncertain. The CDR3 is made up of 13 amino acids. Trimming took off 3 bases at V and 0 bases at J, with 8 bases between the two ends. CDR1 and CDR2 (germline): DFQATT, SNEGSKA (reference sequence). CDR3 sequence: CSASHIVNTEAFF. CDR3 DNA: TGCAGTGCTAGTCATATAGTGAACACTGAAGCTTTCTTT.

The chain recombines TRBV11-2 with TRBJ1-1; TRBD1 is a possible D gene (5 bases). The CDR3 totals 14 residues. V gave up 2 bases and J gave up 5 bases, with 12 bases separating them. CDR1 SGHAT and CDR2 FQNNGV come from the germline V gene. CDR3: CASSLSLGQTEAFF. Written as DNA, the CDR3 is TGTGCCAGCAGCTTATCTCTGGGGCAGACTGAAGCTTTCTTT.

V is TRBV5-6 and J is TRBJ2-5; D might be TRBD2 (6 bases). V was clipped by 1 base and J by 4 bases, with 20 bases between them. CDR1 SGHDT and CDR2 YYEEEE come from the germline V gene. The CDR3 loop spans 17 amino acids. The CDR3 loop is CASSLSRIWGLRETQYF. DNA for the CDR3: TGTGCCAGCAGCTTGTCTCGGATTTGGGGACTGCGAGAGACCCAGTACTTC.

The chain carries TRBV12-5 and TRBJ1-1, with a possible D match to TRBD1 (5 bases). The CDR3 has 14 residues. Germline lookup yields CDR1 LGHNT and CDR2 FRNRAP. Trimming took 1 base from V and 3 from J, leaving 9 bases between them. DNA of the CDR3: TGTGCTAGTGGTTTGGGCATGGGGCACACTGAAGCTTTCTTT. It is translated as CASGLGMGHTEAFF.

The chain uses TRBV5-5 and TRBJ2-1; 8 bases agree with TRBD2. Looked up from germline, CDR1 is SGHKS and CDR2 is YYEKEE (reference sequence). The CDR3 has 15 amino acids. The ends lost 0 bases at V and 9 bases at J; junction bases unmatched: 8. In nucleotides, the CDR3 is TGTGCCAGCAGCTTGGTAGCGGGGCCATCAGGTGAGCAGTTCTTC. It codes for CASSLVAGPSGEQFF.

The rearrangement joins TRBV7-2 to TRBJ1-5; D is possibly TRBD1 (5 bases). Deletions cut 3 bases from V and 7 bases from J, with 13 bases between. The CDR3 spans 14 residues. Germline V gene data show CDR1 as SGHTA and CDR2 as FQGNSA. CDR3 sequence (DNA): TGTGCCAGCAGCTTGAGGCAGGGAAGCCAGCCCCAGCATTTT. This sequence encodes CASSLRQGSQPQHF. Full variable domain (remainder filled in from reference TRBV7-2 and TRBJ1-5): GAGVSQSPSNKVTEKGKDVELRCDPISGHTALYWYRQSLGQGLEFLIYFQGNSAPDKSGLPSDRFSAERTGGSVSTLTIQRTQQEDSAVYLCASSLRQGSQPQHFGDGTRLSIL.

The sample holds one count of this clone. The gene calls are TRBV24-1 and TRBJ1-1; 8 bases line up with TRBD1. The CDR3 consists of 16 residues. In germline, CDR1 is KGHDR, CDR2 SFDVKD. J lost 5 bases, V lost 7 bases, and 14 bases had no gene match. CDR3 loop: CATSGLTGGSRTEAFF. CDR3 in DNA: TGTGCCACCAGCGGCCTCACAGGGGGTTCACGGACTGAAGCTTTCTTT.

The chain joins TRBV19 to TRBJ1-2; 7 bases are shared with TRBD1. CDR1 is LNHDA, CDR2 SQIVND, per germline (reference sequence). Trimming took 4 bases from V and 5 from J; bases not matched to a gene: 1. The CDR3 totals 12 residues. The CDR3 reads CASSNRGYGYTF. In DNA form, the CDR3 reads TGTGCCAGTAGTAACAGGGGATATGGCTACACCTTC.

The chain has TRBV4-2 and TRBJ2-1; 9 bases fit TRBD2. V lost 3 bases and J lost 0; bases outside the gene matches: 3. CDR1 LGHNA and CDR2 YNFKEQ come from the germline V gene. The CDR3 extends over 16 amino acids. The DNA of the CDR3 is TGTGCCAGCAGCCATAGCGGGAGAGGCTCCTACAATGAGCAGTTCTTC. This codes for CASSHSGRGSYNEQFF.

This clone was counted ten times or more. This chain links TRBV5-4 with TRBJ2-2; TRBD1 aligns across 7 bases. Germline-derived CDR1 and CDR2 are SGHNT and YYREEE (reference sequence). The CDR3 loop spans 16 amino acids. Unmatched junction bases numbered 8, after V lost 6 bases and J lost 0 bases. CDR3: CASTTTTGANTGELFF. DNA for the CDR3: TGTGCCAGCACCACAACAACAGGGGCGAACACCGGGGAGCTGTTTTTT.